A selection of T cell receptor beta chains follows, all from one sample in a study of blood T cells in healthy people across ages. TCRdb used MiXCR to reprocess the 5' RACE reads, holding one entry per CDR3 protein. The sample yields hundreds of thousands of distinct CDR3 sequences, about 62% seen once. The material sequenced was blood. The origin of the receptors is a man aged 30-40 years in good health. Each CDR3 is given with its conserved first and last residue. Fields, in order: J gene, clone size, V gene, D gene, CDR3 DNA, CDR3 protein. D genes are given only for firm matches. A row's size may be missing; if present it is once, few, many or a size class.

j_gene: TRBJ2-4; abundance: -; v_gene: TRBV5-1; d_gene: TRBD1; CDR3nt: TGCGCCAGCAGCCCAGTATCCGGGACAGGGGGAAACATTCAGTACTTC; CDR3aa: CASSPVSGTGGNIQYF
j_gene: TRBJ2-5; abundance: -; v_gene: TRBV29-1; d_gene: -; CDR3nt: TGCAGCGTGTGGGCCGGGGAGACCCAGTACTTC; CDR3aa: CSVWAGETQYF
j_gene: TRBJ2-1; abundance: few; v_gene: TRBV9; d_gene: TRBD2; CDR3nt: TGTGCCAGCAGTGTGGGCGGGGGGGCATACAATGAGCAGTTCTTC; CDR3aa: CASSVGGGAYNEQFF
j_gene: TRBJ2-7; abundance: few; v_gene: TRBV7-2; d_gene: -; CDR3nt: TGTGCCAGCAAACAAACCCTTGGGGTTTACGAGCAGTACTTC; CDR3aa: CASKQTLGVYEQYF
j_gene: TRBJ1-6; abundance: many; v_gene: TRBV27; d_gene: -; CDR3nt: TGTGCCAGCAGCGAAGAGAATTCACCCCTCCACTTT; CDR3aa: CASSEENSPLHF
j_gene: TRBJ2-7; abundance: -; v_gene: TRBV6-2/TRBV6-3; d_gene: -; CDR3nt: TGTGCCAGCAGCGACGGACCGACCTACGAGCAGTACTTC; CDR3aa: CASSDGPTYEQYF
j_gene: TRBJ2-1; abundance: -; v_gene: TRBV5-1; d_gene: -; CDR3nt: TGCGCCAGCAGATACTTCACAGAGCGATACAATGAGCAGTTCTTC; CDR3aa: CASRYFTERYNEQFF
j_gene: TRBJ1-1; abundance: many; v_gene: TRBV28; d_gene: -; CDR3nt: TGTGCCAGCAGTCTCCCCGGGACCAAGGCTTTCTTT; CDR3aa: CASSLPGTKAFF
j_gene: TRBJ1-2; abundance: -; v_gene: TRBV25-1; d_gene: -; CDR3nt: TGTGCCAGCAGTGAACGGTTAGGGTTCAGCTATGGCTACACCTTC; CDR3aa: CASSERLGFSYGYTF
j_gene: TRBJ1-2; abundance: few; v_gene: TRBV3-1; d_gene: -; CDR3nt: TGTGCCAGCAGCCCCGCCAGCGGGGGCTACACCTTC; CDR3aa: CASSPASGGYTF
j_gene: TRBJ2-7; abundance: -; v_gene: TRBV7-2; d_gene: -; CDR3nt: TGTGCCAGCAGCCTCGCCGGGTCCTCGAAAGGGCACGAGCAGTACTTC; CDR3aa: CASSLAGSSKGHEQYF
j_gene: TRBJ2-5; abundance: -; v_gene: TRBV20-1; d_gene: -; CDR3nt: TGCAGTGCTAGCGGCTCTACAGGGTATAGGCAAGAGACCCAGTACTTC; CDR3aa: CSASGSTGYRQETQYF
j_gene: TRBJ1-2; abundance: few; v_gene: TRBV6-6; d_gene: TRBD1; CDR3nt: TGTGCCAGCAGGGACAGGGAATCGGGGGGCTACACCTTC; CDR3aa: CASRDRESGGYTF
j_gene: TRBJ1-2; abundance: few; v_gene: TRBV20-1; d_gene: TRBD1; CDR3nt: TGCAGTGCTTTAGGACAGGGGGCGCAAGACTATGGCTACACCTTC; CDR3aa: CSALGQGAQDYGYTF
j_gene: TRBJ2-3; abundance: -; v_gene: TRBV7-2; d_gene: -; CDR3nt: TGTGCCAGCAGCTCGGATGGGGGTACGCAGTATTTT; CDR3aa: CASSSDGGTQYF
j_gene: TRBJ2-1; abundance: -; v_gene: TRBV6-2/TRBV6-3; d_gene: -; CDR3nt: TGTGCCAGCAGTTACAGGGTCCGAGGGAATGAGCAGTTCTTC; CDR3aa: CASSYRVRGNEQFF
j_gene: TRBJ2-7; abundance: few; v_gene: TRBV29-1; d_gene: TRBD2; CDR3nt: TGCAGCGTTTCTGACTGGGGTAGCGGGAGTTACGAGCAGTACTTC; CDR3aa: CSVSDWGSGSYEQYF
j_gene: TRBJ2-5; abundance: -; v_gene: TRBV18; d_gene: -; CDR3nt: TGTGCCAGCCCACCCCGGCTTGATGAGACCCAGTACTTC; CDR3aa: CASPPRLDETQYF
j_gene: TRBJ2-1; abundance: -; v_gene: TRBV9; d_gene: TRBD2; CDR3nt: TGTGCCAGCAGCGTAGGAGGTTGGGGGGGGGACAATGAGCAGTTCTTC; CDR3aa: CASSVGGWGGDNEQFF
j_gene: TRBJ1-2; abundance: -; v_gene: TRBV10-3; d_gene: -; CDR3nt: TGTGCCATCAGTGAGTCTAGGTCGGGCTACACCTTC; CDR3aa: CAISESRSGYTF
j_gene: TRBJ1-2; abundance: -; v_gene: TRBV28; d_gene: -; CDR3nt: TGTGCCAGCAGAGGCAGTTCTAACTATGGCTACACCTTC; CDR3aa: CASRGSSNYGYTF
j_gene: TRBJ1-2; abundance: few; v_gene: TRBV20-1; d_gene: -; CDR3nt: TGCAGTGCTAGATCCGGGCGGCTAGCTAACTATGGCTACACCTTC; CDR3aa: CSARSGRLANYGYTF
j_gene: TRBJ2-5; abundance: -; v_gene: TRBV7-2; d_gene: TRBD2; CDR3nt: TGTGCCAGCAGCGGGACTAGCGGGGGGGCCAATGAGCAGTACTTC; CDR3aa: CASSGTSGGANEQYF
j_gene: TRBJ2-3; abundance: -; v_gene: TRBV7-7; d_gene: -; CDR3nt: TGTGCTAGCAGCCTGGACTCAGGGGATACGCAGTATTTT; CDR3aa: CASSLDSGDTQYF
j_gene: TRBJ2-1; abundance: -; v_gene: TRBV6-2/TRBV6-3; d_gene: -; CDR3nt: TGTGCCAGCAGCCCACGGGGCTACCCATCCTACAATGAGCAGTTCTTC; CDR3aa: CASSPRGYPSYNEQFF
j_gene: TRBJ2-5; abundance: many; v_gene: TRBV29-1; d_gene: -; CDR3nt: TGCAGCGTCCTTAGTGAGACCCAGTACTTC; CDR3aa: CSVLSETQYF